The present T cell receptor beta chain was sequenced within a study of vaccination effects on CD4 cells after COVID-19. At the end of around 11 days of culture, CD4+ T cells were isolated. None of these healthy vaccinees had been infected with SARS-CoV-2 before vaccination. About this clone itself: Antigen specificity is unknown.

Germline V gives CDR1 LNHDA, CDR2 SQIVND (reference sequence). The CDR3 runs to 12 residues. The V end lost 7 bases, the J end lost 3 bases, and 9 bases lay between the germline ends. The data were produced by immunoSEQ multiplex PCR, yet TCRdb's version contains in-frame clones alone and is incomplete. The top ten hold about 2% of the sample, which has about 74,000 clones, roughly three quarters seen once. Sequences were derived from CD4+ T cells from PBMCs cultured without peptide, sampled before COVID-19 vaccination. The clonotype originates from a human donor who received a COVID-19 vaccine. The gene calls are TRBV19 and TRBJ1-1; D is uncertain. The CDR3 sequence: CASTERDTEAFF. CDR3 sequence (DNA): TGTGCCAGTACAGAACGGGACACTGAAGCTTTCTTT. The full variable domain, in which reference TRBV19 and TRBJ1-1 provide the parts outside the CDR3, is DGGITQSPKYLFRKEGQNVTLSCEQNLNHDAMYWYRQDPGQGLRLIYYSQIVNDFQKGDIAEGYSVSREKKESFPLTVTSAQKNPTAFYLCASTERDTEAFFGQGTRLTVV.